Following are 16 T cell receptor beta chains from one sample sequenced in a study of blood T cell repertoires in COVID-19. Assay: immunoSEQ multiplex PCR; the TCRdb copy retains only in-frame clones and omits some. The sample records around 260,000 clones, roughly 86% being singletons. The sample was peripheral blood. The source of these receptors is a man between 18 and 29 years old with active or convalescent COVID-19.

J is TRBJ1-1 and V is TRBV11-3; D remains ambiguous. The CDR3 contains 15 residues. Per the germline V gene, CDR1 is SGHNT and CDR2 is YENEEA. Trimming removed 1 base from V and 3 bases from J, with 12 bases in between. The CDR3 nucleotides are TGTGCCAGCAGCTTAGCCCCCGGAGGGTACACTGAAGCTTTCTTT. Translated: CASSLAPGGYTEAFF.

The chain uses TRBV7-6 and TRBJ2-3; a weak D match, TRBD1 (5 bases). CDR1 and CDR2 (germline): SGHVS, FNYEAQ. The CDR3 runs 15 residues. V was cut by 2 bases and J by 6 bases, with 15 bases left in between. The CDR3 coding sequence is TGTGCCAGCAGCTTAACGCAGGGTATCGGTGATACGCAGTATTTT. Translation gives CASSLTQGIGDTQYF.

The sample holds a few counts of this clone. The chain uses TRBV30 and TRBJ1-3; D is perhaps TRBD1 (5 bases). The length of the CDR3 is 15 residues. Trimming removed 0 bases from V and 8 bases from J, with 17 bases in between. Germline V gene lookup returns CDR1 GTSNPN and CDR2 SVGIG (reference sequence). CDR3 protein: CAWSVLVLKGDTIYF. As DNA, the CDR3 is TGTGCCTGGAGTGTACTTGTCCTAAAAGGGGACACCATATATTTT.

This chain links TRBV15 with TRBJ1-1; D is unclear. Germline loops: CDR1 LNHNV, CDR2 YYDKDF (reference sequence). The CDR3 is 14 amino acids. V lost 0 bases to trimming and J lost 11 bases, with 16 bases between them. The CDR3 DNA reads TGTGCCACCAGCAGAGATCGGCAGGCCCCAAGGGCTTTCTTT. It encodes CATSRDRQAPRAFF.

V is TRBV6-2 or TRBV6-3 and J is TRBJ2-7, with 9 bases that match TRBD2. The length of the CDR3 is 21 residues. Germline-derived CDR1 and CDR2 are MNHEY and SVGEGT. With V trimmed by 2 bases and J by 0 bases, 20 bases remained unmatched. The CDR3 DNA sequence: TGTGCCAGCAGTTACCCTTCCCTTAGCGGGAGCAATCCCATCATCTCCTACGAGCAGTACTTC. Translated: CASSYPSLSGSNPIISYEQYF.

The chain carries TRBV3-1 (or the pseudogene TRBV3-2) and TRBJ2-2; 8 bases fit TRBD2. The CDR3 has 18 amino acids. V lost 3 bases to trimming and J lost 4 bases; unmatched junction nucleotides: 13. Germline V gene data show CDR1 as LGHDT and CDR2 as YNNKEL (reference sequence). The CDR3 spells CASSHPGLVSSGTGELFF. CDR3 coding DNA: TGTGCCAGCAGCCACCCGGGACTAGTCTCCTCGGGCACCGGGGAGCTGTTTTTT.

V and J are TRBV7-9 and TRBJ1-6; a possible D gene is TRBD1 (5 bases). CDR1 SEHNR and CDR2 FQNEAQ come from the germline V gene (reference sequence). The CDR3 consists of 12 residues. V gave up 2 bases and J gave up 10 bases, with 6 bases separating them. The CDR3 bases are TGTGCCAGCAGCTTACCAGGGTCACCCCTCCACTTT. It specifies CASSLPGSPLHF. The full variable domain, its missing parts supplied by reference TRBV7-9 and TRBJ1-6, is DTGVSQNPRHKITKRGQNVTFRCDPISEHNRLYWYRQTLGQGPEFLTYFQNEAQLEKSRLLSDRFSAERPKGSFSTLEIQRTEQGDSAMYLCASSLPGSPLHFGNGTRLTVT.

The sample holds a few counts of this clone. The V and J genes are TRBV12-3 or TRBV12-4 and TRBJ2-5, with 10 bases matching TRBD1. The ends lost 5 bases at V and 7 bases at J; junction bases unmatched: 1. CDR3 length: 12 residues. The CDR3 nucleotides read TGTGCCAGCAGTCGGACAGGGGGGACCCAGTACTTC. It yields the protein CASSRTGGTQYF.

This clone has just a few counts. V and J are TRBV21-1 and TRBJ2-4; the table gives TRBD2 as D, unverified against the DNA. TRBV21-1 corresponds to a pseudogene. There are 21 residues in the CDR3. CDR3 DNA sequence: TGTGCCAGCAGCAAACCGAAATGGACTAGCGGGGGGCCCCCAGCCAAAAACATTCAGTACTTC. Its protein product is CASSKPKWTSGGPPAKNIQYF.

J is TRBJ2-1 and V is TRBV10-2, with D possibly TRBD1 on 6 matching bases. The ends were cut back, 5 bases at V and 10 bases at J, with 18 bases in the middle. Looked up from germline, CDR1 is WSHSY and CDR2 is SAAADI. CDR3 size: 14 residues. The CDR3 nucleotides read TGCGCCAGCAGTCAAACCAGGACAGCGAGGGAGCAGTTCTTC. It is translated as CASSQTRTAREQFF.

The chain uses TRBV7-2 and TRBJ2-7; 10 nucleotides align to TRBD2. Germline loops: CDR1 SGHTA, CDR2 FQGNSA. Germline trimming cut 5 bases from V and 1 base from J; bases unmatched to any gene: 8. The CDR3 length is 16 residues. DNA of the CDR3: TGTGCCAGCAGCCTTAGACTAGCGGGTTCTTCCTACGAGCAGTACTTC. Residues: CASSLRLAGSSYEQYF.

The V call is TRBV7-2, the J call TRBJ1-5; D uncertain. The germline gives CDR1 SGHTA, CDR2 FQGNSA. The CDR3 runs to 15 residues. V was shortened by 1 base and J by 4 bases, with 11 bases between the two germline ends. The CDR3 spells CASSLGGAKNQPQHF. The CDR3 DNA reads as TGTGCCAGCAGCTTAGGAGGAGCCAAGAATCAGCCCCAGCATTTT.

The genes are TRBV4-2 and TRBJ1-2; D may be TRBD1 (5 bases). V lost 4 bases and J lost 6, with 18 bases in between. The CDR3 has 15 amino acids. The V gene's germline CDR1 is LGHNA and CDR2 YNFKEQ. The CDR3: CASSPRLKGENGYTF. CDR3 nucleotides: TGTGCCAGCAGCCCCCGTTTAAAAGGGGAAAATGGCTACACCTTC.

The chain uses TRBV18 and TRBJ2-7; a weak D match, TRBD2 (6 bases). Trimming took 2 bases from V and 0 from J, leaving 8 bases between them. Germline-derived CDR1 and CDR2 are KGHSH and LQKENI. This CDR3 comprises 14 residues. The CDR3 region has the DNA TGTGCCAGCTCACCAGGGGAGGCCTCCTACGAGCAGTACTTC. This translates into CASSPGEASYEQYF.

The chain carries TRBV19 and TRBJ2-7; TRBD2 matches at 8 bases. The CDR3 loop spans 14 amino acids. Germline V gives CDR1 LNHDA, CDR2 SQIVND (reference sequence). Trimming at V came to 2 bases and at J to 4 bases, leaving 4 bases not matched to a gene. The CDR3 here is CASSILAGGYEQYF. In DNA form, the CDR3 reads TGTGCCAGTAGTATACTGGCGGGGGGATACGAGCAGTACTTC. Looking up the rest from reference TRBV19 and TRBJ2-7 gives the full variable domain: DGGITQSPKYLFRKEGQNVTLSCEQNLNHDAMYWYRQDPGQGLRLIYYSQIVNDFQKGDIAEGYSVSREKKESFPLTVTSAQKNPTAFYLCASSILAGGYEQYFGPGTRLTVT.

The CDR3 here is CASTPGLGNQPQHF. The CDR3 nucleotides read TGTGCCAGCACTCCAGGACTTGGCAATCAGCCCCAGCATTTT. V and J are TRBV6-6 and TRBJ1-5; D remains ambiguous. The germline V gene encodes CDR1 MNHNY and CDR2 SVGAGI (reference sequence). The CDR3 is 14 residues long. The V and J ends lost 7 bases and 2 bases respectively, with 12 bases between them.